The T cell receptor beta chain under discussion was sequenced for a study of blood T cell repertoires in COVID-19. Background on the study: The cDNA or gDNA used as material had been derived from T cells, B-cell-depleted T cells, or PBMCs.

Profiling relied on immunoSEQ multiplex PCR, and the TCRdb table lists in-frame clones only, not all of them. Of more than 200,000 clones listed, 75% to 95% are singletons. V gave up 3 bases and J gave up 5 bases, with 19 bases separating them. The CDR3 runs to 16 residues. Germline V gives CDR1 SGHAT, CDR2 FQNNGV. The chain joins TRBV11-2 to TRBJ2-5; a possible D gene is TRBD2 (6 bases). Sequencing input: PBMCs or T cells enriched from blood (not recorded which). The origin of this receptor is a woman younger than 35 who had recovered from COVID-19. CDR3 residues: CASSLGGGGAGETQYF. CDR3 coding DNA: TGTGCCAGCAGCTTGGGCGGAGGCGGGGCAGGGGAGACCCAGTACTTC. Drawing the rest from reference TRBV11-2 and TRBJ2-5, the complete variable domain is EAGVAQSPRYKIIEKRQSVAFWCNPISGHATLYWYQQILGQGPKLLIQFQNNGVVDDSQLPKDRFSAERLKGVDSTLKIQPAKLEDSAVYLCASSLGGGGAGETQYFGPGTRLLVL.